These 31 T cell receptor beta chains were sequenced from one sample in a study of blood T cells in healthy people across ages. Primed by a sample-barcoded 5' primer and a J-beta primer mix, a second PCR proceeded for about 6 to 11 cycles. TCRdb analysed the 5' RACE reads with MiXCR anew, one entry per CDR3 protein. In the table there are just over 800,000 distinct CDR3 sequences, approximately 67% of which are singletons. Sequences were obtained from blood. These receptors were obtained from a man aged 30 to 45 in good health.

V gene TRBV10-3 combines with J gene TRBJ2-7; D is perhaps TRBD2 (6 bases). V shed 0 bases and J shed 3 bases, with 18 bases lying between them. The CDR3 extends over 17 amino acids. Germline CDR1 is ENHRY and CDR2 is SYGVKD. The DNA for the CDR3 is TGTGCCATCAGTGAGTCGATGGGACTCGCCCCATTCTACGAGCAGTACTTC. This sequence encodes CAISESMGLAPFYEQYF.

CDR3 amino acids: CASSGGYQETQYF. CDR3 nucleotide sequence: TGTGCCAGCAGTGGGGGGTACCAAGAGACCCAGTACTTC. This chain connects TRBV2 to TRBJ2-5; D may correspond to TRBD1 or TRBD2 (5 bases each). Trimming cost V 4 bases and J 0 bases, with 6 bases left between them. This CDR3 contains 13 residues. The germline V gene encodes CDR1 SNHLY and CDR2 FYNNEI.

J is TRBJ1-4 and V is TRBV4-2, with a tentative D call TRBD1 (5 bases). Trimming left V 3 bases short and J 7 bases short, with 18 bases between. The germline CDR1 and CDR2 sequences are LGHNA and YNFKEQ. The CDR3 totals 16 residues. The CDR3 DNA reads as TGTGCCAGCAGCCAGGGCCTTCAGGGCTTGGCTGAAAAACTGTTTTTT. Protein: CASSQGLQGLAEKLFF.

This sequence joins TRBV6-1 and TRBJ1-6; no reliable D call. Germline V gives CDR1 MNHNS, CDR2 SASEGT. Trimming took 4 bases from V and 4 from J, leaving 11 bases between them. The CDR3 sequence is 15 residues long. The CDR3 protein is CASSVQETYNSPLHF. The CDR3 coding sequence is TGTGCCAGCAGTGTTCAGGAAACGTATAATTCACCCCTCCACTTT.

The chain has TRBV7-3 and TRBJ2-1; D remains ambiguous. V was trimmed by 5 bases and J by 1 base, leaving 12 bases between them. There are 15 residues in the CDR3. Looked up from germline, CDR1 is SGHTA and CDR2 is FQGTGA. The CDR3 here is CASSPRRPSYNEQFF. CDR3 DNA sequence: TGTGCCAGCAGCCCCCGGCGCCCATCCTACAATGAGCAGTTCTTC.

The chain couples TRBV7-2 to TRBJ1-4; a possible D gene is TRBD1 (6 bases). V lost 5 bases, J lost 8 bases, and 15 bases lay in between. The CDR3 covers 14 residues. Germline V gene data show CDR1 as SGHTA and CDR2 as FQGNSA. As DNA, the CDR3 is TGTGCCAGCAGCCAAGCAGGGGTGGACGAAAAACTGTTTTTT. Its translation is CASSQAGVDEKLFF. The variable domain in full, completed from reference TRBV7-2 and TRBJ1-4, reads GAGVSQSPSNKVTEKGKDVELRCDPISGHTALYWYRQSLGQGLEFLIYFQGNSAPDKSGLPSDRFSAERTGGSVSTLTIQRTQQEDSAVYLCASSQAGVDEKLFFGSGTQLSVL.

This chain joins TRBV29-1 and TRBJ2-7, with 7 nucleotides matching TRBD1. Trimming removed 6 bases from V and 2 bases from J; junction bases left unmatched: 10. CDR1 and CDR2 from the germline V gene are SQVTM and ANQGSEA. CDR3 length: 14 residues. CDR3 amino acids: CSVAPGQRTYEQYF. CDR3 DNA: TGCAGCGTGGCACCGGGACAGCGTACCTACGAGCAGTACTTC.

The chain carries TRBV6-5 and TRBJ1-4; D ambiguous. V lost 3 bases to trimming and J lost 8 bases, with 10 bases between them. CDR1 MNHEY and CDR2 SVGAGI come from the germline V gene. The CDR3 length is 13 residues. In nucleotides, the CDR3 is TGTGCCAGCAGTTATACGGAAGGGGAAAAACTGTTTTTT. Translation gives CASSYTEGEKLFF.

This clonotype has only one observation. This chain links TRBV7-3 with TRBJ1-2; 9 bases are shared with TRBD1. CDR3 length: 15 residues. V was clipped by 7 bases and J by 4 bases; unmatched bases: 10. Germline V lookup: CDR1 SGHTA, CDR2 FQGTGA. Here the CDR3 DNA reads TGTGCCAGCAAAGCCTGGGACAGGGAAACCTATGGCTACACCTTC. Translated: CASKAWDRETYGYTF.

The rearrangement uses TRBV7-2 and TRBJ1-4, with TRBD1 matching over 7 bases. This CDR3 spans 15 amino acids. With 5 bases clipped from V and 5 bases from J, the junction kept 8 bases outside the gene matches. CDR1 is SGHTA and CDR2 is FQGNSA in the germline V gene. The CDR3 nucleotides are TGTGCCAGCAGCCAAACAGGGGCCTTCAATGAAAAACTGTTTTTT. Encoded protein: CASSQTGAFNEKLFF.

The chain has TRBV6-2 or TRBV6-3 and TRBJ1-5; D is undetermined. Trimming removed 2 bases from V and 5 bases from J, with 10 bases in between. The CDR3 runs 14 residues. Germline V gives CDR1 MNHEY, CDR2 SVGEGT. CDR3 sequence reads: CASSYLQFHQPQHF. CDR3 DNA: TGTGCCAGCAGTTACCTACAATTCCATCAGCCCCAGCATTTT.

This clonotype appeared a few times. The rearrangement uses TRBV7-2 and TRBJ2-4, with 16 bases fitting TRBD2. Germline V CDR1 and CDR2: SGHTA, FQGNSA. There are 15 residues in the CDR3. V shed 4 bases, J shed 13 bases, and the junction held 7 bases outside the gene matches. The DNA for the CDR3 is TGTGCCAGCAGCTCGGGACTAGCGGGGGGGCGTGAGCAGTACTTC. The encoded protein is CASSSGLAGGREQYF.

This clonotype has more than one count but fewer than ten. The DNA of the CDR3 is TGTGCCAGCAGCCGGACAGGGGGCACCTACGAGCAGTACTTC. This codes for CASSRTGGTYEQYF. The V gene is TRBV7-2, the J gene TRBJ2-7; 11 nucleotides line up with TRBD1. Germline assignment: CDR1 SGHTA and CDR2 FQGNSA. V shed 5 bases, J shed 2 bases, and the junction held 2 bases outside the gene matches. The CDR3 contains 14 residues.

The V call is TRBV5-1, the J call TRBJ2-4; tentatively, D is TRBD2 (7 bases). The J call may be incorrect, as the DNA end agrees better with TRBJ2-7. Per germline, CDR1 SGHRS and CDR2 YFSETQ. The CDR3 runs 18 residues. Here the CDR3 DNA reads TGCGCCAGCAGCTGGGATTTGGGGGGGCGAGTTCGAACCTACGAGCAGTACTTC. This sequence encodes CASSWDLGGRVRTYEQYF.

This clonotype was seen at least ten times. The chain couples TRBV7-2 to TRBJ2-6; 7 bases match TRBD1. CDR3 length: 16 residues. J was trimmed by 0 bases and V by 4 bases; bases with no gene match: 3. Germline-derived CDR1 and CDR2 are SGHTA and FQGNSA. The CDR3 protein is CASSWDSYSGANVLTF. The DNA for the CDR3 is TGTGCCAGCAGCTGGGACAGTTACTCTGGGGCCAACGTCCTGACTTTC. Together with reference TRBV7-2 and TRBJ2-6, the CDR3 gives the full variable domain: GAGVSQSPSNKVTEKGKDVELRCDPISGHTALYWYRQSLGQGLEFLIYFQGNSAPDKSGLPSDRFSAERTGGSVSTLTIQRTQQEDSAVYLCASSWDSYSGANVLTFGAGSRLTVL.

This clonotype was counted once. CDR3 sequence (DNA): TGCAGTGCTAGGCCGGGACCCGGAGGCACTGAAGCTTTCTTT. Translated, it gives CSARPGPGGTEAFF. The chain carries TRBV20-1 and TRBJ1-1, with D possibly TRBD1 on 5 matching bases. CDR1 and CDR2 from the germline V gene are DFQATT and SNEGSKA (reference sequence). V was clipped by 3 bases and J by 4 bases, with 15 bases between them. The CDR3 covers 14 residues.

The chain joins TRBV7-9 to TRBJ2-3; the D gene is possibly TRBD1 (5 bases). V lost 4 bases, J lost 6 bases, and 20 bases lay in between. In germline, CDR1 is SEHNR, CDR2 FQNEAQ (reference sequence). The CDR3 loop spans 16 amino acids. The CDR3 DNA is TGTGCCAGCAGCTCCCCCAGGGCAGACTCGCGCGATACGCAGTATTTT. Translated, it gives CASSSPRADSRDTQYF.

CDR3 in DNA: TGCGCCAGCAGCCAAGGATTTGGGGGACCCACTGAAGCTTTCTTT. Translation gives CASSQGFGGPTEAFF. The chain combines TRBV4-3 with TRBJ1-1, with a possible D match to TRBD1 (5 bases). V lost 1 base and J 4 bases, leaving 13 bases between the germline ends. The length of the CDR3 is 15 residues. CDR1 and CDR2 (germline): LGHNA, YSLEER.

The chain has TRBV20-1 and TRBJ1-2; no clear D. Per germline, CDR1 DFQATT and CDR2 SNEGSKA (reference sequence). The V and J ends lost 0 bases and 6 bases respectively, with 11 bases between them. CDR3 length: 13 amino acids. The CDR3 spells CSARDQSFDGYTF. The CDR3 region has the DNA TGCAGTGCTAGAGATCAGAGTTTTGATGGCTACACCTTC.

The V gene is TRBV29-1, the J gene TRBJ1-4; 7 bases are a match to TRBD1. This CDR3 is 14 amino acids long. Trimming took 4 bases from V and 7 from J; bases not matched to a gene: 9. The V gene's germline CDR1 is SQVTM and CDR2 ANQGSEA. The CDR3 nucleotides are TGCAGCGTTGCCGTAACAGGGGTCGGTGAAAAACTGTTTTTT. It specifies CSVAVTGVGEKLFF.

The V gene is TRBV18, the J gene TRBJ1-2; D not resolved. Germline loops: CDR1 KGHSH, CDR2 LQKENI. Trimming shortened V by 4 bases and J by 7 bases, and 22 bases separated the two germline ends. The CDR3 has 16 residues. CDR3 DNA sequence: TGTGCCAGCTCACTAAAAGCAGATGACATCAGTTCTGGCTACACCTTC. This translates into CASSLKADDISSGYTF.

This clonotype was picked up a small number of times. This sequence joins TRBV20-1 and TRBJ2-5; the match to TRBD2 covers 12 bases. Germline lookup yields CDR1 DFQATT and CDR2 SNEGSKA (reference sequence). V lost 6 bases, J lost 5 bases, and 13 bases stayed unmatched. The length of the CDR3 is 16 residues. The CDR3 DNA reads as TGCAGTGCCACTCGACTAGCGGGGGCCATAGGGGAGACCCAGTACTTC. This gives the protein CSATRLAGAIGETQYF.

The chain recombines TRBV7-2 with TRBJ1-2, with D unclear. This CDR3 has 13 amino acids. The V end was cut by 5 bases, the J end by 4 bases, with 11 bases between. Germline CDR1 and CDR2: SGHTA and FQGNSA. The CDR3 DNA sequence: TGTGCCAGCAGCGTATTCGATTCCTATGGCTACACCTTC. Amino acids: CASSVFDSYGYTF.

The chain carries TRBV14 and TRBJ2-1; D possibly corresponds to TRBD1 (6 bases). Trimming removed 0 bases at V and 8 bases at J, with 8 bases between. CDR3 length: 13 residues. In germline, CDR1 is SGHDN, CDR2 FVKESK. CDR3 DNA sequence: TGTGCCAGCAGCCAAGACCACAGGGATGAGCAGTTCTTC. Translated: CASSQDHRDEQFF.

This clonotype was picked up many times. The CDR3 nucleotides are TGTGCCATCAGGCAGACAGGCCCCGAAGGCTCCTACAATGAGCAGTTCTTC. As protein: CAIRQTGPEGSYNEQFF. This sequence joins TRBV10-3 and TRBJ2-1, with D possibly being TRBD1 (6 bases). CDR3 length equals 17 residues. The V gene's germline CDR1 is ENHRY and CDR2 SYGVKD. V was clipped by 6 bases and J by 0 bases, with 18 bases between them.

The sample holds a few counts of this clonotype. This sequence joins TRBV5-1 and TRBJ2-4, with D perhaps matching TRBD1 (6 bases). The better agreement between TRBJ2-7 and the DNA end casts doubt on the J call. This CDR3 spans 14 amino acids. Germline CDR1 SGHRS, CDR2 YFSETQ. The CDR3 DNA reads TGCGCCAGCAGCCCCGACAGGACCCCCTACGAGCAGTACTTC. This sequence encodes CASSPDRTPYEQYF.

In this sample, this clonotype turned up many times. This chain connects TRBV4-2 to TRBJ2-7, with 9 nucleotides matching TRBD1. Germline V lookup: CDR1 LGHNA, CDR2 YNFKEQ. V gave up 0 bases and J gave up 6 bases; unmatched junction bases: 18. The CDR3 covers 19 residues. CDR3 in amino acids: CASSQEGGGQGTNLVEQYF. The CDR3 DNA is TGTGCCAGCAGCCAAGAAGGGGGGGGACAGGGAACCAACCTTGTCGAGCAGTACTTC.

The chain carries TRBV27 and TRBJ1-2, with a tentative D call TRBD1 (5 bases). The germline V and J ends were trimmed by 2 bases and 3 bases, with 7 bases remaining between them. The CDR3 is made up of 13 amino acids. CDR1 and CDR2 from the germline V gene are MNHEY and SMNVEV (reference sequence). CDR3 DNA sequence: TGTGCCAGCAGTTTACAGGGACACTATGGCTACACCTTC. Protein sequence: CASSLQGHYGYTF.

The rearrangement uses TRBV18 and TRBJ1-1, with 8 bases identical to TRBD1. The CDR3 is made up of 13 amino acids. The trim removed 3 bases at V and 5 bases at J, leaving 2 bases unmatched. The germline V gene has CDR1 KGHSH and CDR2 LQKENI. The CDR3 DNA reads TGTGCCAGCTCACCGACAGGGGTAACTGAAGCTTTCTTT. Protein: CASSPTGVTEAFF.

The chain combines TRBV6-4 with TRBJ2-5; 7 bases are a match to TRBD2. Germline V gives CDR1 MRHNA, CDR2 SNTAGT. V lost 6 bases to trimming and J lost 5 bases; unmatched junction nucleotides: 9. CDR3 length: 14 amino acids. CDR3 region: CASSAMGGSETQYF. The CDR3 DNA follows: TGTGCCAGCAGCGCCATGGGGGGGAGTGAGACCCAGTACTTC.

On this clonotype: A read error is possible here, since a much larger clone lies one base away. This chain uses TRBV9 with TRBJ2-4; 7 nucleotides agree with TRBD2. Germline V gene data show CDR1 as SGDLS and CDR2 as YYNGEE. Trimming took 3 bases from V and 13 from J; bases not matched to a gene: 16. This CDR3 comprises 15 residues. CDR3 nucleotides: TGTGCCAGCAGCGAGTGGGTAGCGGGCACAAATGAGCAGTACTTC. As protein: CASSEWVAGTNEQYF.